This T cell receptor beta chain originates from a study of cytomegalovirus exposure and HLA in healthy donors. Study outcomes and limitations: Rare TCR sequences predominated, though certain public TCRs were found in many donors. The TCR clusters that emerged in the first cohort tended, a later analysis found, to co-occur in the approximately 110 validation repertoires. The study flagged about 150 TCR beta chains as cytomegalovirus-associated.

Data came from immunoSEQ multiplex PCR; TCRdb stores just in-frame clones and leaves some out. The table lists hundreds of thousands of clones, 86% of them singletons. The donors were members of the approximately 130-subject validation cohort (separate from the roughly 700-subject first cohort). CDR3 length equals 15 residues. The V gene end was trimmed by 4 bases and the J gene end by 8 bases; junction bases not matched to a gene: 8. Germline CDR1 SNHLY, CDR2 FYNNEI. This clone was detected once. What it recognizes is unknown. Sequencing was done on a sample of PBMCs. The chain employs TRBV2 and TRBJ2-1, with 10 bases identical to TRBD2. The TCR was taken from a woman between 18 and 29 years old in good health and CMV-seronegative. The CDR3 coding sequence is TGTGCCAGCAGTGGTTCTAGCGGGAGTAGCGATGAGCAGTTCTTC. It specifies CASSGSSGSSDEQFF.